Below, 9 T cell receptor beta chains from the same sample are listed, as sequenced in a study of vaccination effects on CD4 cells after COVID-19. Their recognized antigens are unknown. Data came from immunoSEQ multiplex PCR; TCRdb stores just in-frame clones and leaves some out. Of tens of thousands of clones listed, approximately 78% were seen once; the top ten hold about 1.6%. After expansion with viral peptide pools in the ViraFEST assay, antigen-specific CD4+ T cells were sequenced. The culture ran for roughly ten days before CD4+ T cells were isolated. Participants were given two doses of BNT162b2 or mRNA-1273 vaccine. The sequenced sample was CD4+ T cells from PBMCs cultured with HCoV-NL63 spike peptides, obtained after COVID-19 vaccination. These receptors all come from a human donor who received a COVID-19 vaccine. Some clones in this sample may be carry-over from other donors' samples.

The CDR3 nucleotides read TGCAGTGCTAGTCCGAACACTGAAGCTTTCTTT. It translates to CSASPNTEAFF. The V and J genes are TRBV20-1 and TRBJ1-1; D not certain. Trimming left V 3 bases short and J 1 base short, with 3 bases between. CDR1 and CDR2 from the germline V gene are DFQATT and SNEGSKA (reference sequence). This CDR3 has 11 amino acids.

This clone has only a few counts. The rearrangement joins TRBV3-1 (or the pseudogene TRBV3-2) to TRBJ1-2; D is possibly TRBD1 (6 bases). This CDR3 has 16 residues. V shed 1 base and J shed 7 bases, with 19 bases lying between them. Germline CDR1 reads LGHDT; CDR2 reads YNNKEL (reference sequence). DNA for the CDR3: TGTGCCAGCAGCCAAGGTCGGGGACAAGAAATCTCTGGCTACACCTTC. Protein: CASSQGRGQEISGYTF.

V usage is TRBV14 and J usage is TRBJ1-2; no reliable D call. Trimming shortened V by 2 bases and J by 7 bases, and 11 bases separated the two germline ends. The germline V gene has CDR1 SGHDN and CDR2 FVKESK. CDR3 length equals 13 residues. CDR3 DNA: TGTGCCAGCAGCCAAAATGGGCTAGGTGGCTACACCTTC. It encodes CASSQNGLGGYTF.

The chain links TRBV6-4 to TRBJ2-7, with D perhaps matching TRBD2 (5 bases). The CDR3 consists of 14 residues. The V gene's germline CDR1 is MRHNA and CDR2 SNTAGT. Trimming took off 2 bases at V and 7 bases at J, with 15 bases between the two ends. CDR3 nucleotides: TGTGCCAGCAGTGACCCGGACTGGGCCTCGGAGCAGTACGTC. Translation: CASSDPDWASEQYV.

V gene TRBV6-5 combines with J gene TRBJ1-2; possible D gene TRBD1, 6 bases. Germline CDR1 MNHEY, CDR2 SVGAGI. CDR3 length: 11 amino acids. With 8 bases removed from V and 8 bases from J, the gap between germline ends came to 12 bases. CDR3 bases: TGTGCCAGCGGGGGCCCTGGGGGCTACACCTTC. This encodes CASGGPGGYTF.

The chain carries TRBV7-2 and TRBJ2-1; 11 nucleotides line up with TRBD2. Looked up from germline, CDR1 is SGHTA and CDR2 is FQGNSA. Losses at the gene ends were 5 bases for V and 6 bases for J; bases not matched to a gene: 6. The CDR3 is made up of 15 amino acids. CDR3 sequence: CASSTLAGAFNEQFF. The CDR3 DNA follows: TGTGCCAGCAGCACACTAGCGGGGGCCTTCAATGAGCAGTTCTTC.

V usage is TRBV7-2 and J usage is TRBJ1-6, with unresolved D. Trimming shortened V by 3 bases and J by 7 bases, and 13 bases separated the two germline ends. Germline CDR1 is SGHTA and CDR2 is FQGNSA. This CDR3 spans 15 amino acids. The CDR3 region is CASSLSGVTNSPLHF. CDR3 DNA sequence: TGTGCCAGCAGCTTGAGCGGAGTAACAAATTCACCCCTCCACTTT.

This chain joins TRBV2 and TRBJ1-5; 7 nucleotides agree with TRBD1. Trimming cost V 7 bases and J 6 bases; bases outside gene matches: 15. The CDR3 is 16 residues long. CDR1 SNHLY and CDR2 FYNNEI come from the germline V gene. CDR3 sequence reads: CASTGQGVIYGQPQHF. In DNA, the CDR3 is TGTGCCAGCACGGGCCAGGGGGTGATCTACGGTCAGCCCCAGCATTTT.

The chain has TRBV28 and TRBJ1-5, with D possibly TRBD1 on 5 matching bases. Germline V gene data show CDR1 as MDHEN and CDR2 as SYDVKM. CDR3 length: 15 amino acids. With 2 bases removed from V and 2 bases from J, the gap between germline ends came to 10 bases. The CDR3, as DNA: TGTGCCAGCAGTTTAGGGGGTCGAGGCAATCAGCCCCAGCATTTT. Its translation is CASSLGGRGNQPQHF.